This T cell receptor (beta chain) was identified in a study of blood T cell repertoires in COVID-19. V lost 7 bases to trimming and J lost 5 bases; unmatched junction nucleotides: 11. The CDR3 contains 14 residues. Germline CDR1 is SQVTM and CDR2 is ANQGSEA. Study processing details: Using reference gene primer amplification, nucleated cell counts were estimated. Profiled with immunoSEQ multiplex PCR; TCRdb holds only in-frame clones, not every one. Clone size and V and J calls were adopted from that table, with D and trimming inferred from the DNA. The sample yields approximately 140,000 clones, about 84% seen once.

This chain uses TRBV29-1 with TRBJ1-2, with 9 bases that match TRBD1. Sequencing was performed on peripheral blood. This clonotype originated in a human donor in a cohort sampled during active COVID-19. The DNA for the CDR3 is TGCAGCGCAAATAGGGACAGGGAGGGGTATGGCTACACCTTC. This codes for CSANRDREGYGYTF. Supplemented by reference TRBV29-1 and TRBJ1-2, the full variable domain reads SAVISQKPSRDICQRGTSLTIQCQVDSQVTMMFWYRQQPGQSLTLIATANQGSEATYESGFVIDKFPISRPNLTFSTLTVSNMSPEDSSIYLCSANRDREGYGYTFGSGTRLTVV.